The clone carrying this TCR beta chain came up many times. In TCRdb, the PCR reads were re-called with MiXCR into one record per CDR3 protein. This table holds 30,000 to 45,000 distinct CDR3 sequences, approximately 17% found once. These data originate in a study of molecular identifiers for immune sequencing clone quantification. CDR3 length: 16 amino acids. Germline CDR1 and CDR2: KGHSH and LQKENI. V trimming: 3 bases; J trimming: 5 bases; junction bases outside the gene matches: 11. Input material: naive CD8+ T cells from blood, with Jurkat cell RNA spiked in. Subset given: FACS-sorted CD8+CD4-CCR7+CD45RA+ naive T cells. The clonotype comes from a human donor in good health. Some libraries in this study had Jurkat cell RNA spiked in. This rearrangement joins TRBV18 to TRBJ2-7; 9 bases are shared with TRBD1. This CDR3 is CASSPSQGQGSHEQYF. CDR3 DNA: TGTGCCAGCTCACCGAGTCAGGGACAGGGTTCCCACGAGCAGTACTTC.